This record looks at one T cell receptor beta chain sequence and its context. What it binds is unknown. The data are from a study of healthy donors' naive CD4 and CD8 T cells. Trimming removed 0 bases from V and 0 bases from J, with 12 bases in between. The CDR3 loop spans 15 amino acids. Germline V gene sequence: CDR1 SQVTM, CDR2 ANQGSEA. Study-level points and caveats: Reportedly, most V and J gene segments showed naive CD4+ versus CD8+ bias.

A linear amplification protocol produced the TCR libraries from about 450 ng of total RNA. MiXCR, run by TCRdb on the reads, gives a single entry per CDR3 protein. Counted here are some 190,000 distinct CDR3 sequences, over 60% occurring once; the ten biggest clones make up roughly 2.3%. This TCR was sampled from a pool of human donors in good health; the sample pools cells from several healthy donors. Input material: naive CD4+ and CD8+ T cells sorted from blood, pooled from several donors. The rearrangement links TRBV29-1 to TRBJ2-7, with D perhaps given as TRBD1 or TRBD2 (6 bases each). The CDR3 sequence is CSVEDGAGHSYEQYF. DNA of the CDR3: TGCAGCGTTGAAGATGGGGCGGGACACTCCTACGAGCAGTACTTC.